This T cell receptor (beta chain) was recorded in a study of cytomegalovirus exposure and HLA in healthy donors. Whole-study context: Assignment to the Caucasian-associated ancestry cluster applied to around 76% of the approximately 380 genotyped donors.

60 Vbeta and 13 Jbeta primers were used in PCR. This table comes from immunoSEQ multiplex PCR, and its TCRdb copy is limited to in-frame clones, with some not included. The sample records some 150,000 clones, over 70% being singletons. From germline, CDR1 is SGHAT and CDR2 FQNNGV. CDR3 size: 12 residues. The V and J ends lost 4 bases and 7 bases, in that order; junction bases with no gene match: 4. The gene calls are TRBV11-2 and TRBJ2-7; 7 nucleotides line up with TRBD1. The receptor was derived from a female donor in good health and CMV-seronegative. Sequencing was done on a sample of PBMCs. CDR3 in DNA: TGTGCCAGCAGCTCCGCAGGGGGAGAGCAGTACTTC. Protein product: CASSSAGGEQYF.